The 17 T cell receptor beta chains listed next were all sequenced from one sample in a study of breast tumors, draining lymph nodes, adjacent tissues. A single record per CDR3 protein comes from TCRdb applying MiXCR to the multiplex PCR reads. This sample has 150,000 to 250,000 distinct CDR3 sequences, with 30% to 40% found just once. The lymph nodes were axillary draining lymph nodes from breast cancer patients. The material sequenced was axillary lymph node tissue. All receptors derive from a female donor with breast cancer. Some clones in this sample may be carry-over from other donors' samples.

This chain connects TRBV7-2 to TRBJ2-1, with D maybe TRBD1 (6 bases). V was clipped by 6 bases and J by 8 bases, with 17 bases between them. The CDR3 contains 14 residues. From germline, CDR1 is SGHTA and CDR2 FQGNSA. The CDR3 reads CASSSEGVWDEQFF. DNA of the CDR3: TGTGCCAGCAGTTCCGAGGGGGTATGGGATGAGCAGTTCTTC.

As for this clonotype: At one end, the junction sequence differs from germline, possibly due to a read error. The rearrangement uses TRBV19 and TRBJ2-1; weak D call: TRBD1 (6 bases). The V gene's germline CDR1 is LNHDA and CDR2 SQIVND (reference sequence). The CDR3 is 18 residues long. CDR3: CAGSIIAWGPGSYNEQFF. The CDR3, as DNA: TGTGCCGGTAGTATAATAGCGTGGGGGCCAGGGTCCTACAATGAGCAGTTCTTC.

In its sample, this clonotype was seen many times. This rearrangement joins TRBV12-3 or TRBV12-4 to TRBJ2-7; 8 nucleotides align to TRBD1. The CDR3 runs 15 residues. With V trimmed by 4 bases and J by 4 bases, 9 bases remained unmatched. The CDR3 loop reads CASSWGTGSRYEQYF. In nucleotides, the CDR3 is TGTGCCAGCAGTTGGGGGACAGGCTCCAGGTACGAGCAGTACTTC.

This clonotype was recorded at least ten times. In nucleotides, the CDR3 is TGTGCCAGCAGCGTAGACCTAGCGGATTACAATGAGCAGTTCTTC. Translation: CASSVDLADYNEQFF. The chain is built from TRBV9 and TRBJ2-1, with 7 bases aligning to TRBD2. The germline gives CDR1 SGDLS, CDR2 YYNGEE. Trimming removed 0 bases from V and 4 bases from J; junction bases left unmatched: 4. The CDR3 sequence is 15 residues long.

The rearrangement joins TRBV20-1 to TRBJ1-1, with 7 nucleotides matching TRBD1. Trimming removed 2 bases from V and 5 bases from J; junction bases left unmatched: 8. The CDR3 loop spans 14 amino acids. From germline, CDR1 is DFQATT and CDR2 SNEGSKA (reference sequence). The CDR3 bases are TGCAGTGCTAGACAAAAAGAGACAGGGACTGAAGCTTTCTTT. Protein: CSARQKETGTEAFF.

To note about this clonotype: A read error is possible here, since a much larger clone lies one base away. This chain links TRBV7-8 with TRBJ2-3; D possibly corresponds to TRBD1 (7 bases). The CDR3 is made up of 17 amino acids. The V gene's germline CDR1 is SGHVS and CDR2 FQNEAQ. The CDR3 here is CASSLAPGGSSTDPQYF. DNA for the CDR3: TGTGCCAGCAGCTTGGCCCCAGGGGGGTCTAGCACAGATCCGCAGTATTTT.

This clonotype came up a few times. A read error may be the cause here, since a much bigger clone is one base away. The rearrangement joins TRBV20-1 to TRBJ2-5; TRBD2 aligns across 7 bases. After removal of 6 bases from V and 6 bases from J, the junction contained 16 bases not matched to a gene. The CDR3 covers 15 residues. Germline CDR1 is DFQATT and CDR2 is SNEGSKA (reference sequence). CDR3 DNA sequence: TGCAGTGCCACGAGTGGGGGAGGGTACTCGCAGACCCAGTACTTC. Its protein product is CSATSGGGYSQTQYF.

This clonotype was counted many times. The rearrangement links TRBV2 to TRBJ1-6; the D gene is possibly TRBD1 (6 bases). This CDR3 has 16 residues. V was pared by 4 bases and J by 6 bases, with 16 bases between. Germline V gene data show CDR1 as SNHLY and CDR2 as FYNNEI. The CDR3 coding sequence is TGTGCCAGCAGTGCCCAGGGGATGAGCGCTAATTCACCCCTCCACTTT. Amino acids: CASSAQGMSANSPLHF.

In regard to this clonotype: Its ends do not fully match the called genes, so a read error is possible. The V gene is TRBV14, the J gene TRBJ2-1; no firm D call. The CDR3 length is 15 residues. The germline CDR1 and CDR2 sequences are SGHDN and FVKESK. CDR3 protein: CASSRPANSHNEQFF. The DNA of the CDR3 is TGTGCCAGCAGCCGCCCAGCGAACTCCCACAATGAGCAGTTCTTC.

This clonotype was detected many times. This chain links TRBV28 with TRBJ2-7; TRBD1 matches 9 bases. CDR1 and CDR2 from the germline V gene are MDHEN and SYDVKM. The ends lost 4 bases at V and 11 bases at J; junction bases unmatched: 6. The CDR3 loop spans 12 amino acids. The CDR3 loop reads CASSSLTGGEYF. CDR3 DNA: TGTGCCAGCAGTTCCCTTACAGGGGGCGAGTACTTC. Full variable domain (missing parts from reference TRBV28 and TRBJ2-7): DVKVTQSSRYLVKRTGEKVFLECVQDMDHENMFWYRQDPGLGLRLIYFSYDVKMKEKGDIPEGYSVSREKKERFSLILESASTNQTSMYLCASSSLTGGEYFGPGTRLTVT.

This clonotype was detected ten times or more. The V gene is TRBV19, the J gene TRBJ2-7; possible D gene TRBD2, 6 bases. This CDR3 region has 16 residues. The germline gives CDR1 LNHDA, CDR2 SQIVND (reference sequence). Trimming cost V 4 bases and J 0 bases, with 16 bases left between them. CDR3 amino acids: CASSKTVFGGSYEQYF. CDR3 sequence (DNA): TGTGCCAGTAGTAAAACAGTCTTCGGGGGCTCCTACGAGCAGTACTTC. The full variable domain, rest sourced from reference TRBV19 and TRBJ2-7, is DGGITQSPKYLFRKEGQNVTLSCEQNLNHDAMYWYRQDPGQGLRLIYYSQIVNDFQKGDIAEGYSVSREKKESFPLTVTSAQKNPTAFYLCASSKTVFGGSYEQYFGPGTRLTVT.

The table lists this clonotype with many counts. The chain is built from TRBV12-3 or TRBV12-4 and TRBJ2-3; tentative D call: TRBD2 (6 bases). The CDR3 is made up of 15 amino acids. V shed 4 bases and J shed 0 bases, with 11 bases lying between them. The CDR3 region has the DNA TGTGCCAGCAGTTCCCCGGGACTTAGCACAGATACGCAGTATTTT. This gives the protein CASSSPGLSTDTQYF.

A word on this clonotype: This may be a read error, as it is one base from a much larger clone. CDR3 in amino acids: CASILPYAQYF. The CDR3 DNA sequence: TGTGCCAGCATCCTGCCTTACGCGCAGTACTTC. The rearrangement joins TRBV5-8 to TRBJ2-7; D not certain. The V gene's germline CDR1 is SGHTS and CDR2 YDEGEE. The CDR3 is made up of 11 amino acids.

This rearrangement joins TRBV11-2 to TRBJ1-2, with D perhaps TRBD1 (5 bases). The CDR3 consists of 14 residues. Trimming pared 5 bases from V and 4 bases from J, leaving 14 bases between. Germline CDR1 reads SGHAT; CDR2 reads FQNNGV. In DNA, the CDR3 is TGTGCCAGCAGCGTGGGCAGGGTGACCTATGGCTACACCTTC. Its translation is CASSVGRVTYGYTF.

This clonotype was detected ten times or more. V and J are TRBV3-1 and TRBJ2-7, with 9 nucleotides matching TRBD1. The germline V gene encodes CDR1 LGHDT and CDR2 YNNKEL (reference sequence). The CDR3 sequence is 14 residues long. The V gene end was trimmed by 0 bases and the J gene end by 7 bases; junction bases not matched to a gene: 4. The CDR3 sequence is CASSQEQGAREQYF. The CDR3 coding sequence is TGTGCCAGCAGCCAAGAACAGGGGGCGAGAGAGCAGTACTTC.

This clonotype occurred many times. The chain links TRBV10-3 to TRBJ1-2, with D possibly matching TRBD1 (6 bases). There are 14 residues in the CDR3. Per germline, CDR1 ENHRY and CDR2 SYGVKD. V gave up 1 base and J gave up 8 bases, with 14 bases separating them. The DNA of the CDR3 is TGTGCCATCAGTGAGTGGACAGCCTCCGGGGGCTACACCTTC. Its translation: CAISEWTASGGYTF.

This clonotype appeared many times. J is TRBJ2-5 and V is TRBV7-9, with no clear D. The CDR3 spans 10 residues. The V end was cut by 8 bases, the J end by 2 bases, with 3 bases between. Germline values: CDR1 SEHNR, CDR2 FQNEAQ (reference sequence). The CDR3 DNA follows: TGTGCCAGCCAACAAGAGACCCAGTACTTC. Its translation: CASQQETQYF.